The 25 T cell receptor beta chains listed next were all sequenced from one sample in a study of T cells in Graves' hyperthyroidism and ophthalmopathy. Amplified regions were TCR beta CDR3 sequences from RNA transcripts. HTBI primers were employed in a first-round RT-PCR of the TCR CDR3. MiXCR was run by TCRdb on the multiplex PCR reads, yielding one entry per CDR3 protein. This table holds more than 300,000 distinct CDR3 sequences, approximately 17% found once. Sequencing input: blood. These receptors all stem from a woman aged 25 to 39 with Graves' hyperthyroidism that later progressed to Graves' ophthalmopathy.

The rearrangement joins TRBV2 to TRBJ2-2; D call uncertain. Trimming took off 7 bases at V and 9 bases at J, with 18 bases between the two ends. Germline lookup yields CDR1 SNHLY and CDR2 FYNNEI. The CDR3 has 14 residues. CDR3 nucleotide sequence: TGTGCCAGCAAGGTTGACGGAGCCCGGCGGGAGCTGTTTTTT. Translation: CASKVDGARRELFF.

This clonotype was seen at least ten times. V and J are TRBV27 and TRBJ1-1; D unclear. Germline V gene data show CDR1 as MNHEY and CDR2 as SMNVEV (reference sequence). The V and J ends lost 3 bases and 3 bases respectively, with 11 bases between them. The CDR3 totals 14 residues. CDR3: CASSFRGVYTEAFF. As DNA, the CDR3 is TGTGCCAGCAGTTTCCGGGGTGTGTACACTGAAGCTTTCTTT.

In this sample, this clonotype turned up many times. This rearrangement joins TRBV20-1 to TRBJ1-2; a possible D gene is TRBD1 (5 bases). Deletions cut 0 bases from V and 6 bases from J, with 14 bases between. From germline, CDR1 is DFQATT and CDR2 SNEGSKA (reference sequence). The CDR3 length is 14 residues. CDR3 DNA: TGCAGTGCTAGAGATGTGGGGGTCTCTAATGGCTACACCTTC. Residues: CSARDVGVSNGYTF.

This clonotype was seen many times. Its ends do not fully match the called genes, so a read error is possible. The chain uses TRBV7-9 and TRBJ2-3; D unresolved. The CDR3 loop spans 15 amino acids. In germline, CDR1 is SEHNR, CDR2 FQNEAQ (reference sequence). The CDR3 reads CASSLVGRSTDTQYF. In nucleotides, the CDR3 is TGTGCCAGCAGCTTAGTTGGCAGAAGCACGGATACGCAGTATTTT.

This clonotype occurred many times. This chain connects TRBV5-1 to TRBJ2-7; the match to TRBD2 covers 7 bases. CDR1 SGHRS and CDR2 YFSETQ come from the germline V gene. V lost 4 bases to trimming and J lost 0 bases; unmatched junction nucleotides: 4. The CDR3 consists of 14 residues. The CDR3 DNA follows: TGCGCCAGCAGCGCGGGGGAAAGCTCCTACGAGCAGTACTTC. It translates to CASSAGESSYEQYF.

This clonotype was seen a single time. The chain carries TRBV4-1 and TRBJ2-7; 13 nucleotides align to TRBD2. Germline assignment: CDR1 MGHRA and CDR2 YSYEKL. This CDR3 comprises 16 residues. V trimming: 1 base; J trimming: 7 bases; junction bases outside the gene matches: 7. The CDR3 DNA reads as TGCGCCAGCAGCCAAGGCCGGACTAGCGGGAGTGAAGAGCAGTACTTC. It translates to CASSQGRTSGSEEQYF.

There are many counts of this clonotype. This sequence joins TRBV10-2 and TRBJ2-3; TRBD2 aligns across 12 bases. From germline, CDR1 is WSHSY and CDR2 SAAADI. The CDR3 runs to 16 residues. Trimming removed 2 bases from V and 2 bases from J; junction bases left unmatched: 2. The CDR3 DNA follows: TGCGCCAGCAGTGAGCTAGCGGGGGGGTTCACAGATACGCAGTATTTT. Translation gives CASSELAGGFTDTQYF.

This clonotype was seen ten or more times. The V call is TRBV6-5, the J call TRBJ1-1, with TRBD1 matching 7 bases. The CDR3 is 21 amino acids. CDR1 and CDR2 from the germline V gene are MNHEY and SVGAGI. Trimming cost V 2 bases and J 1 base; bases outside gene matches: 22. CDR3 DNA: TGTGCCAGCAGTTACCGCCGTACGCCCCAGGGGGAAACCGCAAGGAACACTGAAGCTTTCTTT. It translates to CASSYRRTPQGETARNTEAFF.

Only a few counts were recorded for this clonotype. The chain employs TRBV6-1 and TRBJ2-7, with D tentatively TRBD2 (6 bases). V was pared by 5 bases and J by 0 bases, with 11 bases between. CDR1 and CDR2 (germline): MNHNS, SASEGT. The CDR3 is 14 amino acids. The CDR3: CASSLALFSYEQYF. DNA of the CDR3: TGTGCCAGCAGTCTAGCGTTATTCTCCTACGAGCAGTACTTC.

This clonotype was counted at least ten times. This chain connects TRBV20-1 to TRBJ1-5, with unresolved D. With 0 bases removed from V and 0 bases from J, the gap between germline ends came to 12 bases. Germline V gene lookup returns CDR1 DFQATT and CDR2 SNEGSKA (reference sequence). The CDR3 runs to 16 residues. Here the CDR3 DNA reads TGCAGTGCTAGAGATATTGGCCAGTTTAGCAATCAGCCCCAGCATTTT. It codes for CSARDIGQFSNQPQHF.

This clonotype was observed a few times. This may be a read error: a much more frequent sequence differs by one nucleotide. The V gene is TRBV11-2, the J gene TRBJ2-7; D gene ambiguous. The CDR3 runs 13 residues. Germline CDR1 SGHAT, CDR2 FQNNGV. The V gene lost 6 bases and the J gene lost 0 bases, with 9 bases spanning the gap. The CDR3 here is CASRQPNSYEQYF. The CDR3 nucleotides read TGTGCCAGCAGGCAGCCCAACTCCTACGAGCAGTACTTC.

At least ten counts were recorded for this clonotype. The chain couples TRBV6-2 or TRBV6-3 to TRBJ2-2; TRBD1 matches at 7 bases. The CDR3 runs 15 residues. With 8 bases clipped from V and 2 bases from J, the junction kept 8 bases outside the gene matches. Germline lookup yields CDR1 MNHEY and CDR2 SVGEGT. In nucleotides, the CDR3 is TGTGCCAGCCAAATCGGGACAGACAACACCGGGGAGCTGTTTTTT. Its translation: CASQIGTDNTGELFF.

This clonotype was seen at least ten times. V usage is TRBV28 and J usage is TRBJ2-7; tentative D call: TRBD2 (5 bases). The CDR3 contains 12 residues. From germline, CDR1 is MDHEN and CDR2 SYDVKM. The germline V and J ends were trimmed by 5 bases and 5 bases, with 10 bases remaining between them. The CDR3, as DNA: TGTGCCAGCAGTACCGGGAAGAACGAGCAGTACTTC. This encodes CASSTGKNEQYF.

This clonotype was detected many times. This sequence joins TRBV24-1 and TRBJ2-7; TRBD1 is a possible D gene (6 bases). The V and J ends lost 4 bases and 4 bases respectively, with 7 bases between them. The CDR3 is 12 residues long. Germline-derived CDR1 and CDR2 are KGHDR and SFDVKD. The CDR3 nucleotides are TGTGCCACCAGTGAAACAGGGTACGAGCAGTACTTC. The encoded protein is CATSETGYEQYF.

The sample holds a few counts of this clonotype. This chain joins TRBV20-1 and TRBJ2-4; the match to TRBD2 covers 10 bases. Germline V gene data show CDR1 as DFQATT and CDR2 as SNEGSKA (reference sequence). The junction had 3 bases not matched to a gene; V was cut back by 6 bases and J by 4 bases. The CDR3 extends over 13 amino acids. CDR3 in amino acids: CSATTSGKNIQYF. Here the CDR3 DNA reads TGCAGTGCAACGACTAGCGGGAAAAACATTCAGTACTTC.

This clonotype has ten or more counts. The rearrangement joins TRBV30 to TRBJ1-1; the match to TRBD1 covers 7 bases. J lost 1 base, V lost 5 bases, and 1 base had no gene match. This CDR3 is built from 12 residues. Germline loops: CDR1 GTSNPN, CDR2 SVGIG (reference sequence). The CDR3 DNA reads TGTGCCTGGGACAGGGCGAACACTGAAGCTTTCTTT. Translating it yields CAWDRANTEAFF.

Only a few counts were recorded for this clonotype. The genes are TRBV9 and TRBJ2-2, with TRBD1 matching 8 bases. From germline, CDR1 is SGDLS and CDR2 YYNGEE. J was trimmed by 1 base and V by 4 bases; bases with no gene match: 6. The CDR3 length is 16 residues. CDR3 loop: CASSSTGTGNTGELFF. CDR3 nucleotide sequence: TGTGCCAGCAGCTCCACCGGGACAGGGAACACCGGGGAGCTGTTTTTT.

This clonotype occurred many times. The gene calls are TRBV28 and TRBJ2-2, with 7 bases lining up with TRBD2. The CDR3 spans 14 residues. Looked up from germline, CDR1 is MDHEN and CDR2 is SYDVKM. V lost 8 bases, J lost 5 bases, and 8 bases stayed unmatched. The chain's CDR3 is CASREAGVTGELFF. The CDR3 DNA reads TGTGCCAGCCGAGAGGCGGGAGTTACCGGGGAGCTGTTTTTT.

This clonotype was detected ten times or more. The chain combines TRBV5-1 with TRBJ1-4, with D perhaps TRBD1 (5 bases). The CDR3 extends over 17 amino acids. Germline CDR1 reads SGHRS; CDR2 reads YFSETQ. The V and J ends lost 1 base and 0 bases respectively, with 13 bases between them. DNA for the CDR3: TGCGCCAGCAGCTTGCACGGGACGGCAGCAACTAATGAAAAACTGTTTTTT. It specifies CASSLHGTAATNEKLFF.

This clonotype was counted at least ten times. The V call is TRBV7-9, the J call TRBJ2-5; D may be TRBD2 (6 bases). Germline loops: CDR1 SEHNR, CDR2 FQNEAQ (reference sequence). This CDR3 region has 13 residues. V lost 3 bases, J lost 3 bases, and 8 bases lay in between. For the CDR3, the DNA is TGTGCCAGCAGCTTTTGGGGGGAAGAGACCCAGTACTTC. Amino acid sequence: CASSFWGEETQYF.

This clonotype has at least ten counts. This rearrangement joins TRBV6-1 to TRBJ1-1; possibly TRBD1 for D (6 bases). Trimming cost V 0 bases and J 4 bases, with 9 bases left between them. Germline V gene data show CDR1 as MNHNS and CDR2 as SASEGT. CDR3 length equals 14 residues. This CDR3 is CASSEATGLTEAFF. CDR3 bases: TGTGCCAGCAGTGAAGCTACAGGGCTCACTGAAGCTTTCTTT.

This clonotype was detected ten times or more. J is TRBJ2-7 and V is TRBV7-9; the match to TRBD1 covers 9 bases. The CDR3 is made up of 14 amino acids. Germline V CDR1 and CDR2: SEHNR, FQNEAQ (reference sequence). With 3 bases clipped from V and 7 bases from J, the junction kept 7 bases outside the gene matches. Written as DNA, the CDR3 is TGTGCCAGCAGCTTGGGCGGGACAGGGCTTGAGCAGTACTTC. Protein sequence: CASSLGGTGLEQYF.

At least ten counts were recorded for this clonotype. In DNA, the CDR3 is TGCGCCAGCAGCCGACAGGGAGGGAACACTGAAGCTTTCTTT. As protein: CASSRQGGNTEAFF. The gene calls are TRBV4-1 and TRBJ1-1, with 7 bases that match TRBD1. Trimming cost V 4 bases and J 1 base; bases outside gene matches: 3. The CDR3 totals 14 residues. In germline, CDR1 is MGHRA, CDR2 YSYEKL.

The table lists this clonotype with many counts. The rearrangement uses TRBV6-1 and TRBJ1-2; 7 bases are shared with TRBD1. Germline V CDR1 and CDR2: MNHNS, SASEGT. J gave up 5 bases and V 6 bases, and 9 bases lay outside the gene matches. This CDR3 is 14 amino acids long. The CDR3 region is CASSPNRGQYGYTF. The CDR3 nucleotides read TGTGCCAGCAGCCCCAACAGGGGACAGTATGGCTACACCTTC.

This clonotype has a handful of counts. The chain has TRBV11-2 and TRBJ2-3; 13 nucleotides agree with TRBD2. The germline CDR1 and CDR2 sequences are SGHAT and FQNNGV. The CDR3 contains 17 residues. Unmatched junction bases numbered 10, after V lost 6 bases and J lost 4 bases. The CDR3 spells CASRRELAGGGADTQYF. CDR3 coding DNA: TGTGCCAGCAGGAGGGAACTAGCGGGGGGGGGGGCAGATACGCAGTATTTT.